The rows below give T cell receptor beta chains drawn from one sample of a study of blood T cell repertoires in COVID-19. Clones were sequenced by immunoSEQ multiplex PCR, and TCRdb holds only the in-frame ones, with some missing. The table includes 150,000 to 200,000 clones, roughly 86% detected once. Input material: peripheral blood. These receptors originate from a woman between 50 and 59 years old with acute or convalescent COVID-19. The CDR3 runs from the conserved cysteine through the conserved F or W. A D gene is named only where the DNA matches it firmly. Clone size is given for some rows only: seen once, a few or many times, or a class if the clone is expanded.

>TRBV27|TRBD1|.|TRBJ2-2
CASSPRTGARTGELFF
TGTGCCAGCAGTCCCCGAACAGGGGCCCGAACCGGGGAGCTGTTTTTT
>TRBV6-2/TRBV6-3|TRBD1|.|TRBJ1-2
CASSYGAQGAHGYTF
TGTGCCAGCAGTTACGGGGCACAGGGGGCGCACGGCTACACCTTC
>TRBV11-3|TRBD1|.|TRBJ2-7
CASSPGQGDSYEQYF
TGTGCCAGCAGCCCGGGACAGGGAGATTCCTACGAGCAGTACTTC
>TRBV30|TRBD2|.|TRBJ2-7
CAWSSSGVYEQYF
TGTGCCTGGAGCTCCAGCGGGGTTTACGAGCAGTACTTC
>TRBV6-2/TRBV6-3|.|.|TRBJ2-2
CASSPRGQTSGELFF
TGTGCCAGCAGCCCTCGCGGACAGACCTCCGGGGAGCTGTTTTTT
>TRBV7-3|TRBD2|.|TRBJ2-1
CASSLNAGGEQFF
TGTGCCAGCAGCTTAAACGCGGGGGGCGAGCAGTTCTTC
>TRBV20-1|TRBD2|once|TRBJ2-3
CSASPIISAGGPSDTQYF
TGCAGTGCTAGTCCCATCATTTCAGCGGGAGGGCCTTCAGATACGCAGTATTTT
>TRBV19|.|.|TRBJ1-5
CASSIGHNQPQHF
TGTGCCAGTAGTATCGGTCACAATCAGCCCCAGCATTTT
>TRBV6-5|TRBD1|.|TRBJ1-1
CASRTGTAHEAFF
TGTGCCAGCAGGACCGGGACAGCCCATGAAGCTTTCTTT
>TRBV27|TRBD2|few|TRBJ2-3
CASSFQTSGRRDTQYF
TGTGCCAGCAGTTTTCAGACTAGCGGGAGGAGAGATACGCAGTATTTT
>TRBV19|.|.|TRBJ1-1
CASSRQGNTEAFF
TGTGCCAGTAGTAGGCAGGGGAACACTGAAGCTTTCTTT
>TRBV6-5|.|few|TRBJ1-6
CASSYRGGGTPLHF
TGTGCCAGCAGTTACAGGGGCGGGGGGACACCCCTCCACTTT
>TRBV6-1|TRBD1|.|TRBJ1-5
CASSERGTGLGQPQHF
TGTGCCAGCAGTGAGAGAGGGACAGGGCTTGGTCAGCCCCAGCATTTT
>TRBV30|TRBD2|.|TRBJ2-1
CAWSPGLAGAREQFF
TGTGCCTGGAGTCCGGGACTAGCGGGGGCCCGAGAGCAGTTCTTC
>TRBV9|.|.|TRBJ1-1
CASSPRGVHEAFF
TGTGCCAGCAGCCCCCGCGGGGTCCATGAAGCTTTCTTT
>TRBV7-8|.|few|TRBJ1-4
CASTGLFGKAATNEKLFF
TGTGCCAGCACTGGACTATTTGGGAAAGCGGCAACTAATGAAAAACTGTTTTTT
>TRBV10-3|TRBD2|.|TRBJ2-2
CAISEVAGRPNTGELFF
TGTGCCATCAGTGAGGTAGCGGGCCGACCGAACACCGGGGAGCTGTTTTTT
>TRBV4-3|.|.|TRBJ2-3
CASSRGAGDTQYF
TGCGCCAGCAGCCGAGGCGCGGGAGATACGCAGTATTTT
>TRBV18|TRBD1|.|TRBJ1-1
CASSPIGTELNTEAFF
TGTGCCAGCTCACCAATTGGGACAGAGCTGAACACTGAAGCTTTCTTT
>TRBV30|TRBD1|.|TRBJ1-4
CAWSRGGQGHEKLFF
TGTGCCTGGAGTCGGGGGGGACAGGGGCATGAAAAACTGTTTTTT
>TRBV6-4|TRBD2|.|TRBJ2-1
CASSAETSGGPQEQFF
TGTGCCAGCAGTGCCGAGACTAGCGGGGGGCCTCAAGAGCAGTTCTTC
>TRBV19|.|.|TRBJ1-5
CASSAEIHSNQPQHF
TGTGCCAGTTCCGCCGAGATTCATAGCAATCAGCCCCAGCATTTT
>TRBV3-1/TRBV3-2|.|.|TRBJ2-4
CASSQSLLAKNIQYF
TGTGCCAGCAGCCAGAGTCTCCTAGCCAAAAACATTCAGTACTTC
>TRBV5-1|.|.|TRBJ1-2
CASSLSQGHFYGYTF
TGCGCCAGCAGCTTGTCTCAGGGACATTTTTATGGCTACACCTTC
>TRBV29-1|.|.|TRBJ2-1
CSVVRTSQTYNEQFF
TGCAGCGTTGTCCGGACTTCTCAAACCTACAATGAGCAGTTCTTC
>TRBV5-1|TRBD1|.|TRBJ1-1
CASSRGGTGEAEAFF
TGCGCCAGCAGCCGGGGCGGGACAGGGGAAGCTGAAGCTTTCTTT
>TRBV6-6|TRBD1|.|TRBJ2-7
CASGDRATYEQYF
TGTGCCAGCGGGGACAGGGCTACCTACGAGCAGTACTTC
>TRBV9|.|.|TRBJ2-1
CASSVGGRDNEQFF
TGTGCCAGCAGCGTAGGCGGTCGAGACAATGAGCAGTTCTTC
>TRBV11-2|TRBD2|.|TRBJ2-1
CASSLAGVSYDNEQFF
TGTGCCAGCAGCCTGGCGGGAGTCTCGTACGACAATGAGCAGTTCTTC
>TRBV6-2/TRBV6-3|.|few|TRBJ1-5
CASSYGQNQPQHF
TGTGCCAGCAGTTACGGGCAGAATCAGCCCCAGCATTTT
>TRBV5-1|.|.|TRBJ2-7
CASSLDPGVLGEQYF
TGCGCCAGCAGCTTGGACCCGGGAGTATTGGGCGAGCAGTACTTC
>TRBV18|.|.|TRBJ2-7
CASSPQTESGEQYF
TGTGCCAGCTCACCCCAGACGGAATCGGGCGAGCAGTACTTC
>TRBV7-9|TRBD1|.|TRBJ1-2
CASSFLNSWQGDGYTF
TGTGCCAGCAGCTTTTTAAATTCGTGGCAGGGGGATGGCTACACCTTC
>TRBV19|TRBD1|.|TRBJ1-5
CASTLRGQGFNSNQPQHF
TGTGCCAGTACCTTGAGGGGACAGGGCTTCAATAGCAATCAGCCCCAGCATTTT
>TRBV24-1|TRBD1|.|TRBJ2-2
CATSDPGQGETGELFF
TGTGCCACCAGTGATCCCGGACAGGGGGAAACCGGGGAGCTGTTTTTT
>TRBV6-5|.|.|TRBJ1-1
CASTFQNKVEAFF
TGTGCCAGCACCTTCCAGAACAAAGTAGAAGCTTTCTTT
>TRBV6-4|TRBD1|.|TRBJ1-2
CASSPGTGGALVGYTF
TGTGCCAGCAGTCCCGGGACAGGGGGCGCGCTCGTTGGCTACACCTTC
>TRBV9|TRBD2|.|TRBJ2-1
CASSPMGLADNEQFF
TGTGCCAGCAGCCCTATGGGACTAGCGGACAATGAGCAGTTCTTC
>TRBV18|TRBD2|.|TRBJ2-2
CASSPPGGGTGELFF
TGTGCCAGCTCACCGCCGGGAGGAGGCACCGGGGAGCTGTTTTTT
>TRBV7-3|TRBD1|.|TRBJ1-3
CASSPGTAGNTIYF
TGTGCCAGCAGCCCCGGGACAGCTGGAAACACCATATATTTT
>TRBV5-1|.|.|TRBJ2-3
CASSLQASRIIDTQYF
TGCGCCAGCAGCTTGCAAGCGTCACGAATAATAGATACGCAGTATTTT
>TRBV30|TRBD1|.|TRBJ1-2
CAWSYGTGYDYGYTF
TGTGCCTGGAGCTACGGGACAGGGTATGACTATGGCTACACCTTC
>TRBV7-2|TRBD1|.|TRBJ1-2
CASSLAHGQGTIGYTF
TGTGCCAGCAGCTTAGCCCACGGACAGGGGACTATTGGCTACACCTTC
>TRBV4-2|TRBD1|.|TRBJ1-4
CASSQGDRGRSNEKLFF
TGTGCCAGCAGCCAAGGAGACAGGGGGCGATCTAATGAAAAACTGTTTTTT
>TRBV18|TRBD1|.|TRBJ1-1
CASSRGQIMNTEAFF
TGTGCCAGCTCTCGGGGACAGATTATGAACACTGAAGCTTTCTTT
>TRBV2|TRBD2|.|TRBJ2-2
CASGQRDLNTGELFF
TGTGCCAGCGGCCAGCGGGACCTGAACACCGGGGAGCTGTTTTTT
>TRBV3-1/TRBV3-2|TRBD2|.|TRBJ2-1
CASSLSGSSYNEQFF
TGTGCCAGCAGCCTTAGCGGGAGCTCCTACAATGAGCAGTTCTTC
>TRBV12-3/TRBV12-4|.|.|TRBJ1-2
CATRAGYGYTF
TGTGCCACTCGGGCGGGCTATGGCTACACCTTC
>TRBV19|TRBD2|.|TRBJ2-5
CASSIVAGGVETQYF
TGTGCCAGTAGTATCGTAGCGGGAGGAGTAGAGACCCAGTACTTC
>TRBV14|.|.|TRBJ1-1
CASSHDRNTEAFF
TGTGCCAGCAGCCACGACAGGAACACTGAAGCTTTCTTT
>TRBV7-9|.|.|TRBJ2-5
CASSRRTEQETQYF
TGTGCCAGCAGCCGTCGGACAGAACAAGAGACCCAGTACTTC
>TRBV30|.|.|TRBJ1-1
CAWRIQGNTEAFF
TGTGCCTGGAGGATTCAGGGGAACACTGAAGCTTTCTTT
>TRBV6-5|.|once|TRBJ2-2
CASSYSYSLNGELFF
TGTGCCAGCAGTTACTCATATAGCCTTAACGGGGAGCTGTTTTTT
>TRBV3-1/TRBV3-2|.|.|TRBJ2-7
CASSPEAGNAYEQYF
TGTGCCAGCAGCCCCGAGGCGGGGAACGCCTACGAGCAGTACTTC
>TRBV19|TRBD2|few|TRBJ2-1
CASSIDVLAPWDEQFF
TGTGCCAGTAGTATAGATGTACTAGCGCCGTGGGATGAGCAGTTCTTC
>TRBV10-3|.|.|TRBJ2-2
CAISEGRDNTGELFF
TGTGCCATCAGTGAAGGGCGGGACAACACCGGGGAGCTGTTTTTT
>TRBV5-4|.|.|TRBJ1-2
CASSSFRGDYGYTF
TGTGCCAGCAGCTCTTTCAGGGGAGACTATGGCTACACCTTC
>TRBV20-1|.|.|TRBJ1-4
CSASVGLSEKLFF
TGCAGTGCTAGTGTTGGACTTAGTGAAAAACTGTTTTTT
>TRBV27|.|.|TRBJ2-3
CASSSDLRTQGTQYF
TGTGCCAGCAGTTCCGACCTGAGGACTCAAGGTACGCAGTATTTT